The T cell receptor beta chain described here comes from a study of post-analysis software for immune sequencing data. Overall study context: Disease trajectories encompassed relapsing-remitting, secondary progressive and progressive-relapsing multiple sclerosis. Findings and caveats of the study: Compared with controls, patients had more of about five TRBV segments, including TRBV5-6, TRBV5-1 and TRBV20-1.

Details on this clonotype: Its antigen is unidentified.

The CDR3 is 13 amino acids. The V end lost 4 bases, the J end lost 5 bases, and 9 bases lay between the germline ends. Germline V gives CDR1 SGHAT, CDR2 FQDESV (reference sequence). Unique molecular identifiers had been added to the TCR beta cDNA libraries. Input of about 0.9 to 10 million T cells yielded roughly 530,000 cDNA molecules. TCRdb ran MiXCR on the PCR reads and lists one entry per CDR3 protein. The sample lists hundreds of thousands of distinct CDR3 sequences, 53% occurring once. V usage is TRBV11-1 and J usage is TRBJ2-1; D gene unclear. Sequencing input: blood. This receptor was taken from a girl aged 10 to 17 with multiple sclerosis. CDR3: CASSSFENNEQFF. CDR3 nucleotide sequence: TGTGCCAGCAGCTCATTCGAAAACAATGAGCAGTTCTTC.